This T cell receptor beta chain was sequenced during a study of blood T cell repertoires in COVID-19. For the study at large: Both acute and convalescent COVID-19 samples were obtained from the United States, Italy and Spain.

As processed by the authors: Estimated nucleated cell counts came from reference gene primer amplification. The protocol was immunoSEQ multiplex PCR, while the TCRdb copy is restricted to in-frame clones and leaves out a portion. V and J calls plus clone size are reproduced from that table; the DNA served to infer D and trimming. The sample carries 200,000 to 300,000 clones, 86% recorded once. Trimming cost V 6 bases and J 4 bases; bases outside gene matches: 5. Germline V CDR1 and CDR2: SGDLS, YYNGEE. The CDR3 loop spans 14 amino acids. The chain combines TRBV9 with TRBJ2-5; 11 bases are shared with TRBD2. The source material was peripheral blood. The TCR comes from a man aged 35 to 55 who had recovered from COVID-19. This CDR3 reads CASNSGRVGETQYF. DNA of the CDR3: TGTGCCAGCAATAGCGGGAGGGTTGGAGAGACCCAGTACTTC. The complete variable domain, with remaining parts taken from reference TRBV9 and TRBJ2-5, reads DSGVTQTPKHLITATGQRVTLRCSPRSGDLSVYWYQQSLDQGLQFLIQYYNGEERAKGNILERFSAQQFPDLHSELNLSSLELGDSALYFCASNSGRVGETQYFGPGTRLLVL.